The rows below give T cell receptor beta chains drawn from one sample of a study of neurological immune-mediated disorders. TCRdb used MiXCR to reprocess the 5' RACE reads, holding one entry per CDR3 protein. Among just under 60,000 distinct CDR3 sequences listed, around 3.6% were seen once. Sequencing was carried out using PBMCs. These receptors were taken from a woman in her twenties or thirties with multiple sclerosis. The CDR3 runs from the conserved cysteine through the conserved F or W. A D gene is named only where the DNA matches it firmly. Some rows have no size entry. The others give once, few or many, or a class for an expanded clone.

V gene	clone size	D gene	J gene	CDR3 DNA	CDR3 protein
TRBV7-2	few	-	TRBJ2-5	TGTGCCAGCAGCTTTGCCTCCTATAATTCACCCCTCCACTTC	CASSFASYNSPLHF
TRBV6-1	many	-	TRBJ1-2	TGTGCCAGCAGTGAACGGGGGGGCTATGGCTACACCTTC	CASSERGGYGYTF
TRBV28	few	TRBD2	TRBJ2-7	TGTGCCAGCAACCAACTAGCGGGAGGGGGCGAGCAGTACTTC	CASNQLAGGGEQYF
TRBV20-1	-	TRBD1	TRBJ1-5	TGCAGTGCTATGCCCCATATTGGAGGGGGCTTGAGTCAGCCCCAGAATTTT	CSAMPHIGGGLSQPQNF
TRBV3-1	few	-	TRBJ1-5	TGTGCCAGCAGCCAAGATTTGGGCCAGAATCAGCCCCAGCATTTT	CASSQDLGQNQPQHF
TRBV20-1	many	-	TRBJ2-7	TGCAGTGCCCAACCCTCCGGAGTCTACGAGCAGTACTTC	CSAQPSGVYEQYF
TRBV24-1	many	-	TRBJ2-1	TGTGCCACCAGTGAGGAGATTAATGGTGAGCAGTTCTTC	CATSEEINGEQFF
TRBV20-1	many	TRBD2	TRBJ2-5	TGCAGTGCTCCCGGGACTAGCGGGAGCCCGTTGGGAGAGACCCAGTACTTC	CSAPGTSGSPLGETQYF
TRBV24-1	many	-	TRBJ2-5	TGTGCCACCGCTGAAGAGGGAGTGGGAGAGACCCAGTACTTC	CATAEEGVGETQYF
TRBV5-1	many	-	TRBJ1-1	TGCGCCAGCAGCTTGCATGGGGGTGCAGGGTTGGGAGGTCCTGAAGCTTTCTTT	CASSLHGGAGLGGPEAFF